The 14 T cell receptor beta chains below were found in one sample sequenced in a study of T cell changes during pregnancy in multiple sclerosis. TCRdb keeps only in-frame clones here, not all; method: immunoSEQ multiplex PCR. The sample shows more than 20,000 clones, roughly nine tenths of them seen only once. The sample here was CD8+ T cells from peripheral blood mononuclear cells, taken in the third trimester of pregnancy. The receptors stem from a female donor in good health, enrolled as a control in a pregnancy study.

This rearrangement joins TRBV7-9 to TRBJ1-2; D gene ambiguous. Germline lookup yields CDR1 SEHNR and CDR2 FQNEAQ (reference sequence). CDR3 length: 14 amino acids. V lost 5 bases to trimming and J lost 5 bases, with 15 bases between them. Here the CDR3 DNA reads TGTGCCAGCAGCCCACAGACACTCACGTATGGCTACACCTTC. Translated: CASSPQTLTYGYTF.

CDR3 DNA sequence: TGTGCCAAGTCAGCACAGGGTTATGGCTACACCTTC. This sequence encodes CAKSAQGYGYTF. The chain combines TRBV2 with TRBJ1-2; D perhaps matches TRBD1 (6 bases). The CDR3 runs to 12 residues. Germline loops: CDR1 SNHLY, CDR2 FYNNEI. V gave up 10 bases and J gave up 5 bases, with 14 bases separating them.

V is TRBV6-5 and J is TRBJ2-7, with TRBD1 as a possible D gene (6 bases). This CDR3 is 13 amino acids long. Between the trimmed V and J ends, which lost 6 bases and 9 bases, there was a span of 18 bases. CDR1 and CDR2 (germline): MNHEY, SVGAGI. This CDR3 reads CASSPGQLKWQYF. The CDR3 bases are TGTGCCAGCAGCCCTGGACAGTTAAAGTGGCAGTACTTC.

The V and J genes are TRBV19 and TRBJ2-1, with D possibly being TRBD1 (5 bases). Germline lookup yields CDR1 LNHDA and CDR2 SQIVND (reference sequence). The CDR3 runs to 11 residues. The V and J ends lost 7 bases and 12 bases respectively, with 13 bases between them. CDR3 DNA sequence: TGTGCCAGTAAGGGCCTCCAGGGGCAGTTCTTC. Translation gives CASKGLQGQFF.

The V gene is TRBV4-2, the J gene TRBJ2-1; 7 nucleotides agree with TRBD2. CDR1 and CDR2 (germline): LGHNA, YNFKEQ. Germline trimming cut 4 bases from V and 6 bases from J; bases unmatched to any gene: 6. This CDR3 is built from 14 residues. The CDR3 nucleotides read TGTGCCAGCAGCCGCGGGAGCGAAGGCAATGAGCAGTTCTTC. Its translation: CASSRGSEGNEQFF.

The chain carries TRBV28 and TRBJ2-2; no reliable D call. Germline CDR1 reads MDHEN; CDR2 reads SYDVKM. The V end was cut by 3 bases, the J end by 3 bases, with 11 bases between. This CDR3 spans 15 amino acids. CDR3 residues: CASSLSETHTGELFF. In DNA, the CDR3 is TGTGCCAGCAGTTTGTCAGAAACCCACACCGGGGAGCTGTTTTTT.

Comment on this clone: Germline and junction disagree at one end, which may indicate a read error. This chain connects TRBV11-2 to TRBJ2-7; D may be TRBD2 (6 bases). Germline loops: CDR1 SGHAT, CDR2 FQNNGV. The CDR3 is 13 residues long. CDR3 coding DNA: TGTGCCAGCAGCTTAGGGGCAGGAGGGGCCTACCTCTTC. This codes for CASSLGAGGAYLF.

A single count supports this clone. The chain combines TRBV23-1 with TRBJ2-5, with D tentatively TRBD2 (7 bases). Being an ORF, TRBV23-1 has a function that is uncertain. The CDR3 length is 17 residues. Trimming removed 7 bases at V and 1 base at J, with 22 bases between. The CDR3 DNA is TGCGCCAGCACCCAACCCGGCCGGGGGGCGACCCAAGAGACCCAGTACTTC. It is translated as CASTQPGRGATQETQYF.

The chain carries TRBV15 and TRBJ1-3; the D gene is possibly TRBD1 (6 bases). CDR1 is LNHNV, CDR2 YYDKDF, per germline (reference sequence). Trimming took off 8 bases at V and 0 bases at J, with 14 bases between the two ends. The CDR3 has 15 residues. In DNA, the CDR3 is TGTGCCACCCAACTGACAGGCAGCTCTGGAAACACCATATATTTT. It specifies CATQLTGSSGNTIYF.

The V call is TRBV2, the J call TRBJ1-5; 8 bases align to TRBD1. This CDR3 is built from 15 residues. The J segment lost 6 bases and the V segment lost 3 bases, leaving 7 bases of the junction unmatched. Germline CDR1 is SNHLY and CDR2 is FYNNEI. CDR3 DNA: TGTGCCAGCAGTGACGCAGGGGGCTTTGGTCAGCCCCAGCATTTT. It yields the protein CASSDAGGFGQPQHF.

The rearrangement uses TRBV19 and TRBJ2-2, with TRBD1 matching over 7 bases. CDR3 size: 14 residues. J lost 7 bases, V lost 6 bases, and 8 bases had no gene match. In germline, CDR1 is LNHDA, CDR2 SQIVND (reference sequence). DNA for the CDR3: TGTGCCAGTAGGGTCACAGGGGAAAACGGGGAGCTGTTTTTT. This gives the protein CASRVTGENGELFF.

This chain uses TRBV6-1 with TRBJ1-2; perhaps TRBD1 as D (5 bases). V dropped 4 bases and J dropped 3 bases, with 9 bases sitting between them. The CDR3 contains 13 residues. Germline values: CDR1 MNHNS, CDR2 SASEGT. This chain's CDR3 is CASSGDFYYGYTF. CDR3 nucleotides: TGTGCCAGCAGTGGGGACTTTTACTATGGCTACACCTTC.

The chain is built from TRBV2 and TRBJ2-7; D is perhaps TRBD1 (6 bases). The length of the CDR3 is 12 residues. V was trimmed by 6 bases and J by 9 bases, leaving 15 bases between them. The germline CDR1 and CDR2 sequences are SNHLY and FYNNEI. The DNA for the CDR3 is TGTGCCAGCAGGATAAAGACAGGCCGGCAGTACTTC. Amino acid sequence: CASRIKTGRQYF.

The CDR3 spells CASSVVGAYGYTF. CDR3 nucleotides: TGTGCCAGCAGCGTAGTAGGGGCCTATGGCTACACCTTC. The chain uses TRBV9 and TRBJ1-2; possibly TRBD1 for D (5 bases). V lost 0 bases, J lost 4 bases, and 7 bases lay in between. This CDR3 is 13 amino acids long. CDR1 and CDR2 (germline): SGDLS, YYNGEE.